The next 6 T cell receptor beta chains were all read from a single sample in a study of cytomegalovirus exposure and HLA in healthy donors. PCR amplification relied on 60 Vbeta primers (plus 13 Jbeta primers). Produced via immunoSEQ multiplex PCR; TCRdb's table is partial and in-frame only. The repertoire includes 85,000 to 100,000 clones, less than 70% of them detected once, and roughly 2.5% sits in the top ten. The sample comprised PBMCs. The receptors stem from a human donor in good health.

The chain joins TRBV4-1 to TRBJ1-3, with D possibly TRBD1 on 6 matching bases. From germline, CDR1 is MGHRA and CDR2 YSYEKL. This CDR3 is 18 amino acids long. V was clipped by 0 bases and J by 0 bases, with 15 bases between them. The CDR3 nucleotides are TGCGCCAGCAGCCAAGATACAACAACAGGGTACTCTGGAAACACCATATATTTT. It encodes CASSQDTTTGYSGNTIYF.

This clone showed up just a few times. V gene TRBV6-5 combines with J gene TRBJ1-1; TRBD1 matches at 10 bases. Unmatched junction bases numbered 1, after V lost 0 bases and J lost 0 bases. The CDR3 has 16 amino acids. CDR1 and CDR2 from the germline V gene are MNHEY and SVGAGI. CDR3 DNA: TGTGCCAGCAGTTACTCAGGGACAGGGGTGAACACTGAAGCTTTCTTT. Its protein is CASSYSGTGVNTEAFF.

V and J are TRBV13 and TRBJ2-1; perhaps TRBD2 as D (5 bases). Per germline, CDR1 PRHDT and CDR2 FYEKMQ (reference sequence). V gave up 3 bases and J gave up 10 bases, with 19 bases separating them. The CDR3 totals 15 residues. CDR3 nucleotides: TGTGCCAGCAGCTTGTTTTTTGGCGGGTTCTCCGAGCAGTTCTTC. The encoded protein is CASSLFFGGFSEQFF. The variable domain in full, completed from reference TRBV13 and TRBJ2-1, reads AAGVIQSPRHLIKEKRETATLKCYPIPRHDTVYWYQQGPGQDPQFLISFYEKMQSDKGSIPDRFSAQQFSDYHSELNMSSLELGDSALYFCASSLFFGGFSEQFFGPGTRLTVL.

This clone showed up just once. The chain joins TRBV7-3 to TRBJ2-7, with TRBD2 identical over 8 bases. This CDR3 region has 14 residues. Trimming removed 4 bases from V and 7 bases from J; junction bases left unmatched: 9. Germline-derived CDR1 and CDR2 are SGHTA and FQGTGA. The CDR3 protein is CASSSSGGAGEQYF. In DNA form, the CDR3 reads TGTGCCAGCAGCTCCTCCGGGGGGGCTGGAGAGCAGTACTTC.

This clone came up once. J is TRBJ2-2 and V is TRBV5-5; D not resolved. The germline V and J ends were trimmed by 3 bases and 1 base, with 13 bases remaining between them. The CDR3 loop spans 16 amino acids. CDR1 and CDR2 from the germline V gene are SGHKS and YYEKEE (reference sequence). CDR3 nucleotide sequence: TGTGCCAGCAGCTCCCGAGTTCGCGGGAACACCGGGGAGCTGTTTTTT. The encoded protein is CASSSRVRGNTGELFF.

In this sample, this clone turned up a few times. The gene calls are TRBV7-3 and TRBJ1-2, with 10 positions matching TRBD1. This CDR3 contains 16 residues. Germline CDR1 is SGHTA and CDR2 is FQGTGA. The trim removed 6 bases at V and 5 bases at J, leaving 12 bases unmatched. The CDR3 DNA is TGTGCCAGCAGTAAAGACAGGGGGCGTTCCTTATATGGCTACACCTTC. Translating gives CASSKDRGRSLYGYTF.